This T cell receptor beta chain was obtained from a study of T cell clonotyping in hematopoietic cell transplantation (dated by TCRdb to about 2021). Context from the whole study: In the study, approximately 140 blood samples were gathered from over 30 consecutive transplant recipients and their related donors. Recruitment of patients ran from late 2015 to early 2017, and follow-up continued until late 2020 or until death. The investigation overall reported the following: The sample size was limited and the cells went unsorted, which meant the CD4 and CD8 repertoire contributions could not be told apart. Inverse Simpson Index values from donors and from recipients before transplant predicted broader TCR repertoire diversity after transplant. Overlap with donor repertoires was found for only a small fraction of recipient repertoires, with over 95% found to appear de novo at the given depth. A decrease in recipient TCR diversity was observed after transplant, and a progressive increase in pathologically expanded clonotypes was seen from day 30 to day 180.

The label giving this sample's time point can be read as: 30 days after allo-HCT. Blood from recipients was drawn roughly 28 days before transplant, then again at days 30, 100 and 180 after transplant. Nuclei Lysis Solution was used to extract genomic DNA from fresh or cryopreserved unfractionated peripheral blood mononuclear cells. V ends up 3 bases short and J 4 bases short, with an unmatched junction base count of 4. The CDR3 contains 15 residues, cysteine and phenylalanine counted. The kept DNA is CDR3 alone, 45 bases in frame from the first base. From a lookup of the germline V gene, CDR1 and CDR2 are SGDLS and YYNGEE. This clone was seen just once. Its antigen target is currently unknown. Per-nucleotide qualities are absent, and no much larger clonotype sits a single base away. With the immunoSEQ assay, which is a bias-controlled multiplex PCR relying on V- and J-specific primers, TCR beta CDR3 regions were amplified from genomic DNA. A proprietary barcode and Illumina adapter sequences were added to the CDR3 amplicons in a second PCR step. An Illumina MiSeq instrument was used for sequencing of the CDR3 libraries. On the authors' methods: Export and quality control were handled in immunoSEQ Analyzer 3.0, while downstream analyses relied on R Bioconductor and Immunarch. Only productive rearrangements in the normalized downsampled data set were used to calculate repertoire metrics. In the normalized cohort, a clonotype counted as pathologically expanded if the clonotype was larger than 5 templates. The Inverse Simpson Index was used to measure repertoire diversity. To capture all clonotypes, CMV-specificity analyses were performed on the non-normalized data set. TCRdb mirrors the immuneACCESS table, restricted to in-frame sequences. Some clones are absent from its copies; in checked studies, under half trace to an unresolved V gene, and the reason for the others is unknown. Clone size and the V and J calls come from that table; the DNA yielded D and trimming. The sample data list around 4,000 clones, and approximately 95% of these were observed just once. The ten top clones hold under 0.95% of the sample.

The source was PBMCs, collected 30 days after allogeneic stem cell transplant. The chain employs TRBV9 and TRBJ2-2, with 9 bases aligning to TRBD2. The TCR originated in a male patient aged 50 to 60 who had an allogeneic stem cell transplant from a related donor, so the T cells may come from the graft donor. Some clones in this sample may be carry-over from other donors' samples. The CDR3: CASSGTSVATGELFF. The nucleotides are TGTGCCAGCAGCGGGACTAGCGTAGCCACCGGGGAGCTGTTTTTT. With the rest looked up from the reference TRBV9 and TRBJ2-2 genes rather than sequenced, the full variable domain is DSGVTQTPKHLITATGQRVTLRCSPRSGDLSVYWYQQSLDQGLQFLIQYYNGEERAKGNILERFSAQQFPDLHSELNLSSLELGDSALYFCASSGTSVATGELFFGEGSRLTVL.